The clone carrying this T cell receptor (beta chain) was seen only once. The sample originates from a study of blood T cell repertoires in COVID-19. Background on the study: The study drew acute and convalescent COVID-19 samples from the United States, Italy and Spain.

The CDR3 loop spans 15 amino acids. CDR1 is SGHVS and CDR2 is FNYEAQ in the germline V gene. V was pared by 4 bases and J by 4 bases, with 2 bases of the junction left unmatched. The Seattle patients joined while their infection was active and were tracked longitudinally afterward. Sequencing used immunoSEQ multiplex PCR; TCRdb keeps in-frame clones, though not all of them. The table lists 60,000 to 75,000 clones, around nine tenths of them singletons. The chain carries TRBV7-6 and TRBJ2-5; TRBD2 aligns across 14 bases. The sequenced sample was peripheral blood. The source is a middle-aged man with COVID-19, enrolled during active disease. The DNA of the CDR3 is TGTGCCAGCAGCTCGGGACTAGCGGGGGTAGAGACCCAGTACTTC. Amino acid sequence: CASSSGLAGVETQYF.